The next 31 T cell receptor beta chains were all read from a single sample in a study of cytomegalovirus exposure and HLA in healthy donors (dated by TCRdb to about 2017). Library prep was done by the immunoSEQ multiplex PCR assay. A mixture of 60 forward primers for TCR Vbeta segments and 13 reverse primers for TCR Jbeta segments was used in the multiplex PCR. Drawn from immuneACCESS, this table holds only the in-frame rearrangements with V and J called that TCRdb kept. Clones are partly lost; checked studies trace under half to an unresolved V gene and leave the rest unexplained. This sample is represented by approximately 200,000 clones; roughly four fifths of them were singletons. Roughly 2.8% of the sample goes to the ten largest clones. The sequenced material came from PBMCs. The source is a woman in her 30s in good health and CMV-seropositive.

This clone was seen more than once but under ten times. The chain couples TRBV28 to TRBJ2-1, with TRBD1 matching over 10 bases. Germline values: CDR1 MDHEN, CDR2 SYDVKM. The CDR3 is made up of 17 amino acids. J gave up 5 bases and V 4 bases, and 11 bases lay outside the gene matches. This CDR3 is CASSSITGTGANNEQFF. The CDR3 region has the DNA TGTGCCAGCAGTTCGATCACCGGGACAGGGGCGAACAATGAGCAGTTCTTC.

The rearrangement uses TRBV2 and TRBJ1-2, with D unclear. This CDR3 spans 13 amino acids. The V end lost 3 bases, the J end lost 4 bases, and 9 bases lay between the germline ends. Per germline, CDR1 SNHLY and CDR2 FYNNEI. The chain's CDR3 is CASSDGRSYGYTF. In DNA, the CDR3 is TGTGCCAGCAGTGATGGCCGGAGCTATGGCTACACCTTC.

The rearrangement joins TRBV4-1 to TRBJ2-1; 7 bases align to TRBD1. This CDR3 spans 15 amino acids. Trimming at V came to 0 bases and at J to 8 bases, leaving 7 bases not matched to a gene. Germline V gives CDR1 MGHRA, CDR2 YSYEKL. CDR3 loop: CASSQDRGYFDEQFF. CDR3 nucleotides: TGCGCCAGCAGCCAAGACAGGGGGTACTTCGATGAGCAGTTCTTC.

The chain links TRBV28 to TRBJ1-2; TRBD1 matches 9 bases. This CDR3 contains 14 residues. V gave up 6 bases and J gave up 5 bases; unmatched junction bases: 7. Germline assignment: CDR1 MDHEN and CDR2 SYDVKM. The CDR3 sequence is CASRYPGTGYGYTF. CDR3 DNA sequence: TGTGCCAGCAGGTATCCCGGGACAGGGTATGGCTACACCTTC.

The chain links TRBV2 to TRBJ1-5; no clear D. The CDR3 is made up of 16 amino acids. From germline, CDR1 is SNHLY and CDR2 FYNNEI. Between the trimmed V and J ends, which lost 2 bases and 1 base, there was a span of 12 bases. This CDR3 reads CASSESVGGSNQPQHF. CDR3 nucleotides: TGTGCCAGCAGTGAATCGGTGGGAGGAAGCAATCAGCCCCAGCATTTT.

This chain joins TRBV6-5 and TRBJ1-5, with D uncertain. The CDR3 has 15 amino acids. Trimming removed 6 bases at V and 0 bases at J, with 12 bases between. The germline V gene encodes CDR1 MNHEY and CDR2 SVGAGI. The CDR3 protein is CASRAPGNSNQPQHF. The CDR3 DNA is TGTGCCAGCAGAGCGCCGGGAAATAGCAATCAGCCCCAGCATTTT.

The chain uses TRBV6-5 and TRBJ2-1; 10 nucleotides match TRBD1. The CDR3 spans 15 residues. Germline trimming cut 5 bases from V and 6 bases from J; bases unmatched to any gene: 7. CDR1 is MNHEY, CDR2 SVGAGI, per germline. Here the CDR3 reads CASSKGTGEANEQFF. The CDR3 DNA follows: TGTGCCAGCAGTAAGGGGACAGGGGAGGCCAATGAGCAGTTCTTC.

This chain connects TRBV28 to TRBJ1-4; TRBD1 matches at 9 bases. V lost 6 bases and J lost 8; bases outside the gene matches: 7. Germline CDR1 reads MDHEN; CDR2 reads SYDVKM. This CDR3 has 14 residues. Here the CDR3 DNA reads TGTGCCAGCAGGGCACAGGGGGCCGCGGAAAAACTGTTTTTT. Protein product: CASRAQGAAEKLFF.

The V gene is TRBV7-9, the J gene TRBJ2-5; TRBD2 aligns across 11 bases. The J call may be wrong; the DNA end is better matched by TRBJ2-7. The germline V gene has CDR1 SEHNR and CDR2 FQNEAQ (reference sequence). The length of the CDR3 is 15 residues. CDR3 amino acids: CASSGITSGRHEQYF. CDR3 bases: TGTGCCAGCAGCGGGATTACTAGCGGGAGACACGAGCAGTACTTC.

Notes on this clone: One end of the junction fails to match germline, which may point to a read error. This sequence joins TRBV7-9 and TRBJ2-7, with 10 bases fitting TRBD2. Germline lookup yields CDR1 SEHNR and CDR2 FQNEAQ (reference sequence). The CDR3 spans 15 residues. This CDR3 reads CSSSPPLAGVYEQYF. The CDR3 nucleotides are TGTTCCAGCAGCCCCCCCCTAGCGGGGGTATACGAGCAGTACTTC.

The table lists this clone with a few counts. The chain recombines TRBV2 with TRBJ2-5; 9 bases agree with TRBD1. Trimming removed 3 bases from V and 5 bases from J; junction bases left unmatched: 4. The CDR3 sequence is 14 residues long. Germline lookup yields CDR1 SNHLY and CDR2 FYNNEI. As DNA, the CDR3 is TGTGCCAGCAGTGATGGGACAGGGAGGGAGACCCAGTACTTC. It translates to CASSDGTGRETQYF.

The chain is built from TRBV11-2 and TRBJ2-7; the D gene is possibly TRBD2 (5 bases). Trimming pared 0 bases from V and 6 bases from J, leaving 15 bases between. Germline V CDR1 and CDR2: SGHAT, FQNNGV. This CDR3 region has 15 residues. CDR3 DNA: TGTGCCAGCAGCTTAGAAGGGAGAGCTCCACTCGAGCAGTACTTC. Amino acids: CASSLEGRAPLEQYF.

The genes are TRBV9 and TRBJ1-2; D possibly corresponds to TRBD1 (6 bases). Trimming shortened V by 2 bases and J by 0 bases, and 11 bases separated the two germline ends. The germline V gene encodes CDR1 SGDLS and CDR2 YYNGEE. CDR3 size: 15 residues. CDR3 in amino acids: CASSVGTPSNYGYTF. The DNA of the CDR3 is TGTGCCAGCAGCGTGGGGACACCTTCTAACTATGGCTACACCTTC.

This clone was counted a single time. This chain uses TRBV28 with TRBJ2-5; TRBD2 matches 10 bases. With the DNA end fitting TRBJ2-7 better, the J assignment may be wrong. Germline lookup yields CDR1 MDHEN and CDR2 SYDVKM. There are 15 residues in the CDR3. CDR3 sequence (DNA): TGTGCCAGCAGCCCCGGGACTAGCGACTCCTACGAGCAGTACTTC. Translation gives CASSPGTSDSYEQYF.

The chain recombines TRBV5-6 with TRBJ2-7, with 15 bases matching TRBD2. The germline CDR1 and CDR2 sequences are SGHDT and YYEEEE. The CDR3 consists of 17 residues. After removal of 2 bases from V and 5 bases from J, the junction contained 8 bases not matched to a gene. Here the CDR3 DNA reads TGTGCCAGCAGCTTCGGACTAGCGGGAGGGCCGGTACACGAGCAGTACTTC. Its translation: CASSFGLAGGPVHEQYF.

CDR3 protein: CASSQGVSGYEQYF. The CDR3 DNA reads as TGCGCCAGCAGCCAAGGAGTGAGCGGGTACGAGCAGTACTTC. The rearrangement uses TRBV4-1 and TRBJ2-7; TRBD2 might be the D (6 bases). The CDR3 is made up of 14 amino acids. From germline, CDR1 is MGHRA and CDR2 YSYEKL. Trimming pared 1 base from V and 4 bases from J, leaving 11 bases between.

CDR3 in amino acids: CASSLEAGPYEQYF. The CDR3 region has the DNA TGCGCCAGCAGCTTGGAGGCAGGGCCTTACGAGCAGTACTTC. The gene calls are TRBV5-1 and TRBJ2-7, with D tentatively TRBD1 (5 bases). This CDR3 has 14 residues. Germline V gene lookup returns CDR1 SGHRS and CDR2 YFSETQ. V gave up 0 bases and J gave up 4 bases, with 11 bases separating them.

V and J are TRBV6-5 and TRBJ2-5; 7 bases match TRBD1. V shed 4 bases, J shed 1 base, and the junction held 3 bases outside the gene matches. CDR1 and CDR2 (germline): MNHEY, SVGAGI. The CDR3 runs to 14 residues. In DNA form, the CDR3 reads TGTGCCAGCAGTTTTGGACAGGTCCAAGAGACCCAGTACTTC. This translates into CASSFGQVQETQYF.

The CDR3 sequence: CASSLTVTTEAFF. As DNA, the CDR3 is TGCGCCAGCAGCTTGACAGTCACCACTGAAGCTTTCTTT. The chain carries TRBV5-1 and TRBJ1-1, with unresolved D. This CDR3 contains 13 residues. Germline lookup yields CDR1 SGHRS and CDR2 YFSETQ. Trimming stripped 1 base from V and 4 bases from J, with 8 bases between.

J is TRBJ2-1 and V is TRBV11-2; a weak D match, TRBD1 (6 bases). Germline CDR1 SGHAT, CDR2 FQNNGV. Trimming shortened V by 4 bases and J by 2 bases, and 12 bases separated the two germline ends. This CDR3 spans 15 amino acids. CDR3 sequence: CASSYTGNPYNEQFF. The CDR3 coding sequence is TGTGCCAGCAGCTATACAGGGAACCCCTACAATGAGCAGTTCTTC.

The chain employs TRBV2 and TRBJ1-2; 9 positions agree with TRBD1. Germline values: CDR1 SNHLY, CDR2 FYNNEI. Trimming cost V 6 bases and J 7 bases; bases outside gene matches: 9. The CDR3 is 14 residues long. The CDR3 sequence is CASRHLGQGSGYTF. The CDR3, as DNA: TGTGCCAGCAGACACCTGGGACAGGGTAGTGGCTACACCTTC.

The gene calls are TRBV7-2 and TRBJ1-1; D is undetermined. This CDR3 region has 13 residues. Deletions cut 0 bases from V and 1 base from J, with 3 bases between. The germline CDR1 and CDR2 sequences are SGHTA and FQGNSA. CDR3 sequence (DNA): TGTGCCAGCAGCTTAGCCGGGAACACTGAAGCTTTCTTT. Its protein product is CASSLAGNTEAFF.

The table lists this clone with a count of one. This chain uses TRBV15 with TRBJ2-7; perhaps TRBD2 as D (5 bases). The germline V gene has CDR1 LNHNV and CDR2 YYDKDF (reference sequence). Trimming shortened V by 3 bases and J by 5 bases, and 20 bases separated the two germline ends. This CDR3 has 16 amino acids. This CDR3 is CATSRGASGLRDEQYF. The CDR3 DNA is TGTGCCACCAGCAGGGGTGCCAGCGGTCTCCGGGACGAGCAGTACTTC.

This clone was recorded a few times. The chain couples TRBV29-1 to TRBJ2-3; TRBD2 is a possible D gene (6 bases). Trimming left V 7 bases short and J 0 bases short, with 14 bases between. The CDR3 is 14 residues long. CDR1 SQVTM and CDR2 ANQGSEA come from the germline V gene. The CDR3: CSADLGTSTDTQYF. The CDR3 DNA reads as TGCAGCGCTGATCTAGGGACTAGCACAGATACGCAGTATTTT.

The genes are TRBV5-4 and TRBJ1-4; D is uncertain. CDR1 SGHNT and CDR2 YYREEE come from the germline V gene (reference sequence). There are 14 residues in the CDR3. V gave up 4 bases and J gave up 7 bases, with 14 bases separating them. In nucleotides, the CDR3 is TGTGCCAGCAGCCCAGGCTTGGAAGGTGAAAAACTGTTTTTT. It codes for CASSPGLEGEKLFF.

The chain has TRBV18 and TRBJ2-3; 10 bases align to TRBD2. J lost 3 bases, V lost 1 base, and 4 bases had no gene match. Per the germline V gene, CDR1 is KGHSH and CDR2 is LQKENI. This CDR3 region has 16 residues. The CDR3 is CASSPLLAGETDTQYF. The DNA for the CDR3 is TGTGCCAGCTCACCACTTCTAGCGGGAGAAACAGATACGCAGTATTTT.

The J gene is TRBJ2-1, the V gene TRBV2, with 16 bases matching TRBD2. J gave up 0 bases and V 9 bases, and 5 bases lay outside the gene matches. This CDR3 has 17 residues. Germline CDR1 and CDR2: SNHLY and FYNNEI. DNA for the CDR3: TGTGCCAGGTCCGGGACTAGCGGGAGGGGCTCCTACAATGAGCAGTTCTTC. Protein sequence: CARSGTSGRGSYNEQFF.

The CDR3 sequence: CASSTYPYEQYF. As DNA, the CDR3 is TGTGCCAGCAGCACCTACCCCTACGAGCAGTACTTC. The V and J genes are TRBV28 and TRBJ2-7; D is uncertain. The V end lost 6 bases, the J end lost 2 bases, and 8 bases lay between the germline ends. Per germline, CDR1 MDHEN and CDR2 SYDVKM. The CDR3 loop spans 12 amino acids.

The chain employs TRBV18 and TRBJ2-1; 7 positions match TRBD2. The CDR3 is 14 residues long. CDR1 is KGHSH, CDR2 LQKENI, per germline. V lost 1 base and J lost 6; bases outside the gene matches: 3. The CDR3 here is CASSPRGSINEQFF. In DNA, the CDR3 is TGTGCCAGCTCACCACGCGGGAGTATCAATGAGCAGTTCTTC. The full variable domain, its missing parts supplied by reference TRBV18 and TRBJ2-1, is NAGVMQNPRHLVRRRGQEARLRCSPMKGHSHVYWYRQLPEEGLKFMVYLQKENIIDESGMPKERFSAEFPKEGPSILRIQQVVRGDSAAYFCASSPRGSINEQFFGPGTRLTVL.

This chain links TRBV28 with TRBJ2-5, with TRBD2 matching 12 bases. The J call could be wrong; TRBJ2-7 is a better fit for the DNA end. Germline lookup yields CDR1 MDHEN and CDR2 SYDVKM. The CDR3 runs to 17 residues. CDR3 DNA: TGTGCCAGCAGTTCAACCGGGACTAGCGGGCCATCCTACGAGCAGTACTTC. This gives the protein CASSSTGTSGPSYEQYF.

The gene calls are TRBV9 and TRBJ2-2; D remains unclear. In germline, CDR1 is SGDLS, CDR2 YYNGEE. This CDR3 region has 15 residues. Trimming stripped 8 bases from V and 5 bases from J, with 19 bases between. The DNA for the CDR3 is TGTGCCAGTAGGAGTTTAAGGTCGGGTACCGGGGAGCTGTTTTTT. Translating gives CASRSLRSGTGELFF.